The 8 T cell receptor beta chains listed next were all sequenced from one sample in a study of T cells after yellow fever vaccination. TCRdb recomputed calls from the 5' RACE reads with MiXCR, one row per CDR3 protein. The profile shows about 320,000 distinct CDR3 sequences, around 7% of them singletons. Sequenced material: PBMCs, taken roughly 46 days after the first yellow fever vaccination. All receptors derive from a man younger than 35 who received the YFV17D yellow fever vaccine.

The rearrangement joins TRBV12-3 or TRBV12-4 to TRBJ1-1, with 7 bases fitting TRBD1. This CDR3 has 14 amino acids. Trimming took 6 bases from V and 3 from J; bases not matched to a gene: 7. CDR3 DNA: TGTGCCAGCAGCCCGACAGGGAGGTACACTGAAGCTTTCTTT. Amino acids: CASSPTGRYTEAFF.

V gene TRBV6-5 combines with J gene TRBJ1-4; possible D gene TRBD1, 5 bases. The CDR3 consists of 15 residues. V was trimmed by 0 bases and J by 8 bases, leaving 13 bases between them. The germline V gene has CDR1 MNHEY and CDR2 SVGAGI. The CDR3 DNA reads as TGTGCCAGCAGTTACTCGAGAGGGGTGAGGGAAAAACTGTTTTTT. Amino acids: CASSYSRGVREKLFF.

In its sample, this clonotype was seen many times. V gene TRBV24-1 combines with J gene TRBJ2-1; 7 bases fit TRBD2. The junction had 8 bases not matched to a gene; V was cut back by 5 bases and J by 2 bases. The length of the CDR3 is 16 residues. Germline V gene lookup returns CDR1 KGHDR and CDR2 SFDVKD. CDR3 protein: CATSAESGVPYNEQFF. The CDR3 DNA follows: TGTGCCACCAGTGCCGAAAGCGGGGTCCCCTACAATGAGCAGTTCTTC.

This clonotype was counted only a few times. J is TRBJ2-3 and V is TRBV20-1; D is perhaps TRBD2 (6 bases). The CDR3 has 12 amino acids. Trimming took 4 bases from V and 5 from J, leaving 10 bases between them. Per germline, CDR1 DFQATT and CDR2 SNEGSKA (reference sequence). CDR3 region: CSATSELDTQYF. The CDR3 DNA sequence: TGCAGTGCTACTAGCGAGCTAGATACGCAGTATTTT.

This clonotype turned up a few times. V gene TRBV6-1 combines with J gene TRBJ1-6; D remains unclear. V lost 1 base to trimming and J lost 7 bases, with 8 bases between them. This CDR3 comprises 14 residues. CDR1 and CDR2 (germline): MNHNS, SASEGT. The CDR3 bases are TGTGCCAGCAGTGAAGTGGCAGGAAATTCACCCCTCCACTTT. It specifies CASSEVAGNSPLHF.

This clonotype was recorded a few times. The chain has TRBV5-6 and TRBJ2-7; TRBD1 is a possible D gene (5 bases). From germline, CDR1 is SGHDT and CDR2 YYEEEE. Between the trimmed V and J ends, which lost 6 bases and 4 bases, there was a span of 20 bases. The CDR3 totals 15 residues. DNA of the CDR3: TGTGCCAGCACGCACCCAGGGAATAGCTTGTACGAGCAGTACTTC. This sequence encodes CASTHPGNSLYEQYF. The variable domain in full, with the rest retrieved from reference TRBV5-6 and TRBJ2-7, is DAGVTQSPTHLIKTRGQQVTLRCSPKSGHDTVSWYQQALGQGPQFIFQYYEEEERQRGNFPDRFSGHQFPNYSSELNVNALLLGDSALYLCASTHPGNSLYEQYFGPGTRLTVT.

The chain has TRBV6-1 and TRBJ1-2, with a tentative D call TRBD1 (5 bases). The CDR3 has 14 amino acids. V shed 6 bases and J shed 4 bases, with 15 bases lying between them. Germline V CDR1 and CDR2: MNHNS, SASEGT. This CDR3 reads CASRGDGLLYGYTF. CDR3 DNA sequence: TGTGCCAGCAGGGGGGACGGACTCCTCTATGGCTACACCTTC.

This clonotype was seen at least ten times. V and J are TRBV24-1 and TRBJ1-5, with TRBD1 as a possible D gene (6 bases). This CDR3 contains 15 residues. Trimming stripped 2 bases from V and 5 bases from J, with 12 bases between. The germline V gene encodes CDR1 KGHDR and CDR2 SFDVKD. DNA of the CDR3: TGTGCCACCAGTGATTCTACAGGGTGGGATCAGCCCCAGCATTTT. This gives the protein CATSDSTGWDQPQHF.